The clone carrying this T cell receptor (beta chain) was detected once. Its matching antigen is unknown. The data derive from a study of OX40 agonist ivuxolimab in advanced cancers. Study-wide context: Partial responses were achieved by three patients, of whom one had hepatocellular carcinoma and two had cutaneous melanoma. Study observations and caveats: Among the least clonally expanded were partial responders at 0.1-3.0 mg/kg.

Sequenced by immunoSEQ multiplex PCR; TCRdb stores in-frame clones only, minus some. The sample records 12,000 to 15,000 clones, roughly 71% being singletons. V lost 6 bases and J lost 7, with 15 bases in between. Germline values: CDR1 WSHSY, CDR2 SAAADI. The CDR3 is made up of 13 amino acids. Exclusion applied to patients with autoimmune disease history or systemic immunosuppression. The sequence derives from an adult with an advanced solid tumor such as melanoma, head and neck, liver or kidney cancer. The sequences come from CD4+ or CD8+ T cells sorted from blood, collected in a trial of the OX40 agonist ivuxolimab. The V gene is TRBV10-2, the J gene TRBJ1-1; possible D gene TRBD1, 6 bases. The chain's CDR3 is CASSLVGGREAFF. As DNA, the CDR3 is TGCGCCAGCAGCTTGGTCGGGGGGCGTGAAGCTTTCTTT.